These 8 T cell receptor beta chains share one sample of origin, sequenced in a study of spatial heterogeneity in lung cancer. General observations from the study: Counts of expanded intratumoral alpha and beta TCRs tracked tumor mutation counts.

Time point meaning: sample taken at primary tumor resection. The antigens of these receptors remain unknown. TCRdb processed the 5' RACE reads anew with MiXCR; each CDR3 protein has one entry. The sample records some 6,500 distinct CDR3 sequences, 2.5% to 4% being singletons. The sequencing here drew on lung tumor tissue, taken at surgery. All receptors come from a male donor with early-stage non-small cell lung cancer.

In its sample, this clonotype was seen many times. V gene TRBV9 combines with J gene TRBJ1-5; TRBD1 is a possible D gene (5 bases). This CDR3 is 14 amino acids long. Trimming took off 3 bases at V and 2 bases at J, with 9 bases between the two ends. Germline V gene sequence: CDR1 SGDLS, CDR2 YYNGEE. In nucleotides, the CDR3 is TGTGCCAGCAGCGCTGGGACGGGCAATCAGCCCCAGCATTTT. Translated: CASSAGTGNQPQHF.

This clonotype appeared many times. This chain links TRBV5-1 with TRBJ2-5, with D possibly called TRBD1 or TRBD2 (5 bases each). Germline CDR1 is SGHRS and CDR2 is YFSETQ. This CDR3 region has 13 residues. V dropped 7 bases and J dropped 5 bases, with 15 bases sitting between them. The CDR3 is CASRRGGMETQYF. The CDR3 coding sequence is TGCGCCAGCCGGCGTGGGGGAATGGAGACCCAGTACTTC. The whole variable domain, filled in from reference TRBV5-1 and TRBJ2-5, reads KAGVTQTPRYLIKTRGQQVTLSCSPISGHRSVSWYQQTPGQGLQFLFEYFSETQRNKGNFPGRFSGRQFSNSRSEMNVSTLELGDSALYLCASRRGGMETQYFGPGTRLLVL.

This clonotype was seen at least ten times. The V and J genes are TRBV10-1 and TRBJ1-2; D perhaps matches TRBD1 (5 bases). The CDR3 spans 13 residues. Trimming took off 0 bases at V and 6 bases at J, with 8 bases between the two ends. Germline V gives CDR1 WNHNN, CDR2 SYGVQD (reference sequence). The CDR3 DNA is TGCGCCAGCAGTGAGTCTCAGGGAAATGGCTACACCTTC. Translated, it gives CASSESQGNGYTF.

This clonotype was seen a few times. The chain links TRBV12-3 or TRBV12-4 to TRBJ1-1; D is unresolved. The CDR3 sequence is 13 residues long. V lost 3 bases to trimming and J lost 5 bases, with 10 bases between them. CDR3 nucleotide sequence: TGTGCCAGCAGTTTCGGCGGAGGAACTGAAGCTTTCTTT. Protein sequence: CASSFGGGTEAFF.

This clonotype occurred a few times. The J gene is TRBJ1-4, the V gene TRBV5-6; D possibly corresponds to TRBD1 (6 bases). V lost 2 bases to trimming and J lost 4 bases, with 9 bases between them. Germline-derived CDR1 and CDR2 are SGHDT and YYEEEE. The CDR3 extends over 14 amino acids. The DNA for the CDR3 is TGTGCCAGCAGCTTAGGGGGGCTTAATGAAAAACTGTTTTTT. Amino acids: CASSLGGLNEKLFF.

V usage is TRBV3-1 and J usage is TRBJ1-2; D call uncertain. Germline V gene sequence: CDR1 LGHDT, CDR2 YNNKEL (reference sequence). Trimming pared 0 bases from V and 4 bases from J, leaving 6 bases between. CDR3 length: 13 amino acids. CDR3 in amino acids: CASSQDFAYGYTF. The CDR3 DNA follows: TGTGCCAGCAGCCAAGACTTTGCCTATGGCTACACCTTC.

This clonotype turned up a few times. This rearrangement joins TRBV5-1 to TRBJ1-2; D is undetermined. The CDR3 loop spans 13 amino acids. Germline values: CDR1 SGHRS, CDR2 YFSETQ. V lost 1 base, J lost 2 bases, and 6 bases lay in between. The CDR3 region is CASSLSVNYGYTF. The CDR3, as DNA: TGCGCCAGCAGCTTGTCGGTAAACTATGGCTACACCTTC.

This clonotype appeared many times. V gene TRBV19 combines with J gene TRBJ1-6, with D unclear. Germline V gene lookup returns CDR1 LNHDA and CDR2 SQIVND (reference sequence). This CDR3 is 13 amino acids long. Trimming removed 8 bases from V and 6 bases from J, with 11 bases in between. DNA of the CDR3: TGTGCCAGTCGCGAAGACGGTAATTCACCCCTCCACTTT. Translating it yields CASREDGNSPLHF.